This T cell receptor beta chain was captured by sequencing in a study of shared clonotypes between healthy human individuals. About the study: Plates per donor: three CD4 naive, three CD4 memory, two CD8 naive, one CD8 memory.

For this clone: Its cognate antigen is unknown.

Overall study results and limits: Non-shared clonotypes showed lower generation probabilities than clonotypes common to all four donors.

Produced via immunoSEQ multiplex PCR; TCRdb's table is partial and in-frame only. Seen here are about 1.5 million clones, over 95% observed once, and the top ten hold approximately 1%. The CDR3 contains 13 residues. Looked up from germline, CDR1 is WSHSY and CDR2 is SAAADI. V dropped 8 bases and J dropped 7; count of bases not matched to a gene: 8. The sequencing input was naive CD4+ T cells sorted from blood. The subset: CD45RA+ positively selected. The V gene is TRBV10-2, the J gene TRBJ2-1, with 7 bases that match TRBD1. This TCR came from a man between 25 and 39 years old in good health. The CDR3 sequence: CASVEGAWNEQFF. The DNA for the CDR3 is TGCGCCAGCGTAGAGGGGGCTTGGAATGAGCAGTTCTTC.